The 9 T cell receptor beta chains below all came from one sample that was sequenced in a study of blood T cells in healthy people across ages. A sample-barcoded 5' primer and a J-beta primer mix were used in a second PCR of roughly 6 to 11 cycles. TCRdb re-called the 5' RACE reads through MiXCR, storing one row per CDR3 protein. The sample contains around 870,000 distinct CDR3 sequences, 25% to 35% of which appear only once. Sequenced sample: blood. The receptors were sampled from a woman of 80 years or more in good health.

This clonotype appeared a few times. This clone may be a read error of a much larger clone one base away. This chain uses TRBV7-2 with TRBJ1-2; D might be TRBD1 (5 bases). V gave up 2 bases and J gave up 4 bases, with 14 bases separating them. Per the germline V gene, CDR1 is SGHTA and CDR2 is FQGNSA. The CDR3 has 15 residues. The CDR3: CASSLMWEGRYGYTF. In nucleotides, the CDR3 is TGTGCCAGCAGCTTAATGTGGGAGGGGCGCTATGGCTACACCTTC.

This clonotype was seen at least ten times. This chain uses TRBV6-2 or TRBV6-3 with TRBJ2-4, with D unresolved. Germline assignment: CDR1 MNHEY and CDR2 SVGEGT. The CDR3 runs 15 residues. V lost 6 bases and J 0 bases, leaving 12 bases between the germline ends. The CDR3 nucleotides read TGTGCCAGCAGCCGAGAACGATTAGCCAAAAACATTCAGTACTTC. It encodes CASSRERLAKNIQYF.

This clonotype has a count of ten or more. This sequence joins TRBV5-6 and TRBJ1-4; 7 nucleotides line up with TRBD1. This CDR3 comprises 15 residues. Trimming removed 0 bases from V and 8 bases from J; junction bases left unmatched: 7. CDR1 is SGHDT and CDR2 is YYEEEE in the germline V gene. The CDR3: CASSLVRTGEEKLFF. The CDR3 DNA is TGTGCCAGCAGCTTGGTGAGAACAGGGGAAGAAAAACTGTTTTTT.

This clonotype was seen ten or more times. The chain is built from TRBV29-1 and TRBJ2-7; 12 bases map to TRBD1. Germline values: CDR1 SQVTM, CDR2 ANQGSEA. This CDR3 comprises 14 residues. V dropped 2 bases and J dropped 4; count of bases not matched to a gene: 3. CDR3 sequence (DNA): TGCAGCGTTGAAAGGGGACAGGGGGCTTACGAGCAGTACTTC. This encodes CSVERGQGAYEQYF.

The chain has TRBV6-5 and TRBJ2-1; no definite D call. The V and J ends lost 6 bases and 5 bases respectively, with 17 bases between them. Germline V gives CDR1 MNHEY, CDR2 SVGAGI. There are 15 residues in the CDR3. In DNA, the CDR3 is TGTGCCAGCAGCCCCGTAGGGCTAGGGAACAATGAGCAGTTCTTC. It is translated as CASSPVGLGNNEQFF.

This clonotype was found many times. The chain links TRBV10-3 to TRBJ1-1; 7 positions agree with TRBD1. This CDR3 has 15 amino acids. The J segment lost 5 bases and the V segment lost 0 bases, leaving 6 bases of the junction unmatched. Germline CDR1 and CDR2: ENHRY and SYGVKD. CDR3 residues: CAISESGGTVTEAFF. The CDR3 nucleotides read TGTGCCATCAGTGAGTCGGGAGGGACAGTGACTGAAGCTTTCTTT.

This sequence joins TRBV5-1 and TRBJ2-7; D is possibly TRBD1 or TRBD2 (6 bases each). The J call may be wrong; the DNA end is better matched by TRBJ2-5. This CDR3 is built from 12 residues. Per the germline V gene, CDR1 is SGHRS and CDR2 is YFSETQ. The CDR3 sequence: CASRSEGGTQYF. CDR3 bases: TGCGCCAGCAGATCGGAGGGGGGGACCCAGTACTTC.

This rearrangement joins TRBV7-9 to TRBJ1-2; D may be TRBD1 (5 bases). V was cut by 5 bases and J by 7 bases, with 17 bases left in between. The CDR3 has 14 amino acids. Germline lookup yields CDR1 SEHNR and CDR2 FQNEAQ (reference sequence). CDR3 bases: TGTGCCAGCAGCAAGGCACTAGGGGATGGTGGCTACACCTTC. Protein product: CASSKALGDGGYTF.

About this clonotype itself: It may be a read error: a sequence one base away is much more abundant. The chain has TRBV12-3 or TRBV12-4 and TRBJ2-3; TRBD2 might be the D (5 bases). This CDR3 is built from 15 residues. The CDR3 DNA reads TGTACCAGCAGTTTTGTTCTGGGAGCGTCGGATACGCAGTATTTT. Encoded protein: CTSSFVLGASDTQYF.